The next 32 T cell receptor beta chains were all read from a single sample in a study of regulatory T cells in long-lasting Graves disease. For TCR beta, libraries came from iRepertoire HTBI primers and Arm-PCR of CDR3 regions. TCRdb passed the multiplex PCR reads through MiXCR, listing each CDR3 protein once. Counted here are under 450,000 distinct CDR3 sequences, around 23% occurring once; the ten biggest clones make up around 30%. The sample's time point: persistent/refractory GD, antithyroid drugs over 5 years with positive TRAb. The TCR library was made from RNA extracted from PBMCs. This sample comprised peripheral blood mononuclear cells (PBMCs), obtained when the disease was refractory, from a patient treated with antithyroid drugs. The receptors were gathered from a woman between 40 and 50 years old with Graves disease.

Regarding this clonotype: The conserved phenylalanine or tryptophan normally closing the CDR3 is absent here, so this likely arose from a read error. The CDR3 nucleotides are TGCAGTGCTAGAGATCGACAGGGACTAGCGGGACGAGAGACCCAGTACCTC. It yields the protein CSARDRQGLAGRETQYL. This chain links TRBV20-1 with TRBJ2-5; TRBD2 matches 13 bases. The V gene's germline CDR1 is DFQATT and CDR2 SNEGSKA (reference sequence). CDR3 size: 17 residues. The ends lost 0 bases at V and 4 bases at J; junction bases unmatched: 8.

In this sample, this clonotype turned up many times. The V and J genes are TRBV28 and TRBJ2-2; 10 nucleotides agree with TRBD2. Trimming took 7 bases from V and 7 from J; bases not matched to a gene: 12. The CDR3 spans 16 residues. The germline CDR1 and CDR2 sequences are MDHEN and SYDVKM. In DNA, the CDR3 is TGTGCCAGCATATCGAGCGGGAGGGCCATGGTCGGGGAGCTGTTTTTT. Amino acids: CASISSGRAMVGELFF.

This CDR3 is CSAYGTAALSYNSPLHF. The CDR3, as DNA: TGCAGTGCTTATGGGACAGCGGCGCTGTCCTATAATTCACCCCTCCACTTT. V usage is TRBV20-1 and J usage is TRBJ1-6; TRBD1 aligns across 7 bases. Trimming at V came to 5 bases and at J to 1 base, leaving 11 bases not matched to a gene. The germline V gene encodes CDR1 DFQATT and CDR2 SNEGSKA (reference sequence). The CDR3 length is 17 residues.

The chain employs TRBV20-1 and TRBJ2-1; 10 bases are a match to TRBD1. The CDR3 runs to 14 residues. Germline CDR1 DFQATT, CDR2 SNEGSKA (reference sequence). V trimming: 3 bases; J trimming: 4 bases; junction bases outside the gene matches: 3. CDR3 sequence: CSASWTGGYNEQFF. The DNA of the CDR3 is TGCAGTGCTAGTTGGACAGGGGGGTACAATGAGCAGTTCTTC.

V is TRBV5-1 and J is TRBJ2-5; the D is unclear. The CDR3 is 16 residues long. Germline CDR1 reads SGHRS; CDR2 reads YFSETQ. V was clipped by 0 bases and J by 1 base, with 13 bases between them. The CDR3 here is CASSLALPPPQETQYF. CDR3 sequence (DNA): TGCGCCAGCAGCTTGGCCCTACCCCCGCCCCAAGAGACCCAGTACTTC.

The chain links TRBV11-2 to TRBJ2-2; 15 nucleotides align to TRBD2. V lost 6 bases and J lost 6; bases outside the gene matches: 14. The CDR3 contains 19 residues. Germline V gene data show CDR1 as SGHAT and CDR2 as FQNNGV. Written as DNA, the CDR3 is TGTGCCAGCAGGCCCCGCCCTGGACTAGCGGGAGGGCGTCCCGGGGAGCTGTTTTTT. Amino acid sequence: CASRPRPGLAGGRPGELFF.

This clonotype was seen a handful of times. This may come from a read error, since a much larger clone is one base off. V is TRBV2 and J is TRBJ1-4; TRBD1 matches at 7 bases. The germline V gene has CDR1 SNHLY and CDR2 FYNNEI. Losses at the gene ends were 11 bases for V and 8 bases for J; bases not matched to a gene: 8. The CDR3 spans 12 residues. The CDR3 region is CAGKGAREKLFF. DNA for the CDR3: TGTGCCGGCAAGGGGGCTCGGGAAAAACTGTTTTTT.

This clonotype was seen repeatedly, ten times or more. This rearrangement joins TRBV7-8 to TRBJ2-2, with D tentatively TRBD2 (6 bases). Trimming pared 5 bases from V and 9 bases from J, leaving 25 bases between. This CDR3 region has 17 residues. The germline CDR1 and CDR2 sequences are SGHVS and FQNEAQ. CDR3 DNA sequence: TGTGCCAGCAGCCCTACTTCACCGGGAGCTAAAATCAGGGAGCTGTTTTTT. Translating gives CASSPTSPGAKIRELFF.

This clonotype has a count of ten or more. V and J are TRBV6-2 or TRBV6-3 and TRBJ1-2; D gene unclear. Trimming cost V 2 bases and J 1 base, with 11 bases left between them. Germline CDR1 and CDR2: MNHEY and SVGEGT. There are 15 residues in the CDR3. The CDR3 DNA is TGTGCCAGCAGTTACGCCCAACGGGGTAACTATGGCTACACCTTC. This sequence encodes CASSYAQRGNYGYTF.

This clonotype was seen a few times. At one end the junction does not follow the germline gene, possibly because of a read error. The chain combines TRBV29-1 with TRBJ2-7; D unresolved. The length of the CDR3 is 10 residues. Germline V lookup: CDR1 SQVTM, CDR2 ANQGSEA. CDR3 sequence reads: CSVEVGEQYF. CDR3 bases: TGCAGCGTGGAAGTGGGTGAGCAGTACTTC.

The CDR3 region is CASSEFRGATDTQYF. The CDR3 bases are TGTGCCAGCAGTGAATTCAGGGGTGCTACAGATACGCAGTATTTT. V gene TRBV25-1 combines with J gene TRBJ2-3, with D tentatively TRBD1 (6 bases). Germline CDR1 and CDR2: MGHDK and SYGVNS. Trimming removed 1 base from V and 3 bases from J, with 11 bases in between. The CDR3 covers 15 residues.

The V call is TRBV27, the J call TRBJ1-1, with a tentative D call TRBD1 (5 bases). CDR3 size: 13 residues. V was clipped by 5 bases and J by 4 bases, with 11 bases between them. Germline values: CDR1 MNHEY, CDR2 SMNVEV (reference sequence). The CDR3 DNA reads as TGTGCCAGCAGTACGGGACTGTTCACTGAAGCTTTCTTT. This gives the protein CASSTGLFTEAFF.

This clonotype came up a few times. The rearrangement links TRBV7-6 to TRBJ2-7; perhaps TRBD1 as D (5 bases). Germline CDR1 and CDR2: SGHVS and FNYEAQ. V lost 1 base, J lost 2 bases, and 15 bases lay in between. The CDR3 extends over 16 amino acids. In nucleotides, the CDR3 is TGTGCCAGCAGCTTAGACTTGGGCAGGGCAACCTACGAGCAGTACTTC. Its protein is CASSLDLGRATYEQYF.

The chain recombines TRBV6-1 with TRBJ2-1; the D is unclear. Germline V CDR1 and CDR2: MNHNS, SASEGT. The CDR3 runs to 13 residues. The CDR3 region has the DNA TGTGCGGCCAGCTGGGCCGGCTACAATGAGCAGTTCTTC. It codes for CAASWAGYNEQFF.

This clonotype came up many times. This chain links TRBV24-1 with TRBJ2-2; D is undetermined. This CDR3 is 14 amino acids long. Trimming pared 9 bases from V and 0 bases from J, leaving 10 bases between. Germline lookup yields CDR1 KGHDR and CDR2 SFDVKD. CDR3 sequence reads: CATGRRSNTGELFF. In DNA form, the CDR3 reads TGTGCCACCGGGCGACGGTCGAACACCGGGGAGCTGTTTTTT.

V is TRBV19 and J is TRBJ1-5, with 8 bases identical to TRBD1. Trimming took 6 bases from V and 3 from J; bases not matched to a gene: 7. Germline CDR1 and CDR2: LNHDA and SQIVND (reference sequence). The CDR3 is 15 amino acids. CDR3 sequence: CASSSTGGDNQPQHF. CDR3 nucleotides: TGTGCCAGTAGCTCAACAGGGGGAGACAATCAGCCCCAGCATTTT.

This clonotype was seen repeatedly, ten times or more. The CDR3 loop is CASSVGQGGYF. CDR3 bases: TGTGCCAGCAGCGTTGGACAGGGAGGATACTTC. The chain employs TRBV7-3 and TRBJ2-4; 8 bases align to TRBD1. V dropped 5 bases and J dropped 16; count of bases not matched to a gene: 7. The CDR3 contains 11 residues. The germline gives CDR1 SGHTA, CDR2 FQGTGA.

About this clonotype: A much more abundant neighbour one base away suggests this may be a read error. The chain has TRBV2 and TRBJ2-7; a possible D gene is TRBD1 (6 bases). The CDR3 contains 15 residues. Germline V gene lookup returns CDR1 SNHLY and CDR2 FYNNEI. CDR3 DNA sequence: TGTGCCAGCAATACCCAGGGGCCATCGATCCCCGAGCGGTACTTC. Its protein is CASNTQGPSIPERYF.

This clonotype was detected many times. The CDR3 bases are TGTGCCAGCAGTTTCTTCCAAGAGACCCAGTACTTC. The encoded protein is CASSFFQETQYF. This chain joins TRBV12-3 or TRBV12-4 and TRBJ2-5; D uncertain. With 3 bases removed from V and 1 base from J, the gap between germline ends came to 3 bases. The CDR3 totals 12 residues.

The genes are TRBV4-1 and TRBJ2-7, with D unclear. Germline CDR1 and CDR2: MGHRA and YSYEKL. Trimming took 0 bases from V and 2 from J, leaving 11 bases between them. This CDR3 spans 15 amino acids. The DNA for the CDR3 is TGCGCCAGCAGCCAAGATGAGAACCCGACCTACGAGCAGTACTTC. This sequence encodes CASSQDENPTYEQYF.

Many counts were recorded for this clonotype. The rearrangement uses TRBV10-3 and TRBJ1-1, with D unresolved. There are 16 residues in the CDR3. V lost 4 bases to trimming and J lost 1 base, with 16 bases between them. Germline V gene lookup returns CDR1 ENHRY and CDR2 SYGVKD. The CDR3: CAISAPSKGANTEAFF. CDR3 bases: TGTGCCATCAGTGCCCCGTCAAAGGGAGCGAACACTGAAGCTTTCTTT.

This clonotype was seen many times. This chain links TRBV20-1 with TRBJ1-4, with TRBD1 matching 8 bases. Germline CDR1 reads DFQATT; CDR2 reads SNEGSKA (reference sequence). The CDR3 is 13 amino acids. With 6 bases clipped from V and 5 bases from J, the junction kept 5 bases outside the gene matches. The CDR3 is CSALGQGNEKLFF. In DNA form, the CDR3 reads TGCAGTGCCCTTGGACAGGGAAATGAAAAACTGTTTTTT.

This clonotype was detected many times. The chain combines TRBV10-3 with TRBJ1-1; D is ambiguous. The CDR3 length is 13 residues. Germline assignment: CDR1 ENHRY and CDR2 SYGVKD. Trimming took 3 bases from V and 8 from J, leaving 13 bases between them. CDR3: CAISEGITKEAFF. As DNA, the CDR3 is TGTGCCATCAGTGAAGGGATCACTAAGGAAGCTTTCTTT.

This clonotype has ten or more counts. V and J are TRBV12-3 or TRBV12-4 and TRBJ1-2; D is undetermined. The CDR3 loop spans 13 amino acids. With 7 bases removed from V and 7 bases from J, the gap between germline ends came to 16 bases. The CDR3 bases are TGTGCCAGCAAGAGTGACGGCTACAGTGGCTACACCTTC. The encoded protein is CASKSDGYSGYTF.

The chain carries TRBV28 and TRBJ1-5; the D gene is possibly TRBD1 (6 bases). Germline V gives CDR1 MDHEN, CDR2 SYDVKM. Trimming pared 2 bases from V and 7 bases from J, leaving 18 bases between. The CDR3 length is 16 residues. The CDR3 loop reads CASSLGQFFLYQPQHF. DNA for the CDR3: TGTGCCAGCAGTTTAGGACAGTTTTTCCTTTACCAGCCCCAGCATTTT.

This clonotype came up a few times. The chain has TRBV6-1 and TRBJ1-5; TRBD1 aligns across 7 bases. The V and J ends lost 4 bases and 0 bases, in that order; junction bases with no gene match: 12. This CDR3 has 18 residues. From germline, CDR1 is MNHNS and CDR2 SASEGT. CDR3 amino acids: CASSGKSGTVYSNQPQHF. CDR3 in DNA: TGTGCCAGCAGTGGAAAGTCCGGGACAGTATATAGCAATCAGCCCCAGCATTTT.

About this clonotype: Given a much more abundant clone one base away, this may be a read error. The genes are TRBV20-1 and TRBJ1-2; D uncertain. V shed 6 bases and J shed 10 bases, with 18 bases lying between them. Germline loops: CDR1 DFQATT, CDR2 SNEGSKA (reference sequence). There are 12 residues in the CDR3. This chain's CDR3 is CSAFTRHHHYTF. The CDR3 nucleotides read TGCAGTGCGTTTACAAGGCACCATCACTACACCTTC.

J is TRBJ2-7 and V is TRBV11-2; 8 bases match TRBD2. V dropped 6 bases and J dropped 5; count of bases not matched to a gene: 15. Germline V gene lookup returns CDR1 SGHAT and CDR2 FQNNGV. The CDR3 has 16 residues. DNA of the CDR3: TGTGCCAGCAGTTTCGGGGGGGCCGAGGGCCAGGACGAGCAGTACTTC. This encodes CASSFGGAEGQDEQYF.

The chain carries TRBV29-1 and TRBJ2-1, with a tentative D call TRBD2 (5 bases). The CDR3 sequence is 13 residues long. CDR1 is SQVTM, CDR2 ANQGSEA, per germline. Trimming removed 6 bases from V and 8 bases from J, with 17 bases in between. The CDR3, as DNA: TGCAGCGTCCTTGGCGGCGAGGGCTATGAGCAGTTCTTC. Translated, it gives CSVLGGEGYEQFF.

J is TRBJ2-7 and V is TRBV7-2; tentatively, D is TRBD2 (5 bases). Trimming shortened V by 1 base and J by 7 bases, and 17 bases separated the two germline ends. CDR3 length: 15 amino acids. Germline loops: CDR1 SGHTA, CDR2 FQGNSA. The CDR3 DNA reads TGTGCCAGCAGCTTAGAATCTACAGTTACTAGAGAGCAGTACTTC. Its protein product is CASSLESTVTREQYF. Variable domain in full (rest from reference TRBV7-2 and TRBJ2-7): GAGVSQSPSNKVTEKGKDVELRCDPISGHTALYWYRQSLGQGLEFLIYFQGNSAPDKSGLPSDRFSAERTGGSVSTLTIQRTQQEDSAVYLCASSLESTVTREQYFGPGTRLTVT.

The rearrangement links TRBV7-6 to TRBJ2-7; D call uncertain. The germline gives CDR1 SGHVS, CDR2 FNYEAQ. This CDR3 contains 19 residues. Trimming removed 5 bases from V and 3 bases from J, with 29 bases in between. CDR3 in DNA: TGTGCCAGCAGCCGCACCATCGACCCCAGGTCCCAGTTCCTCTACGAGCAGTACTTC. Encoded protein: CASSRTIDPRSQFLYEQYF. Filled out from reference TRBV7-6 and TRBJ2-7, the complete variable domain reads GAGVSQSPRYKVTKRGQDVALRCDPISGHVSLYWYRQALGQGPEFLTYFNYEAQQDKSGLPNDRFSAERPEGSISTLTIQRTEQRDSAMYRCASSRTIDPRSQFLYEQYFGPGTRLTVT.

In this sample, this clonotype turned up many times. This rearrangement joins TRBV28 to TRBJ2-7; 9 bases align to TRBD1. Germline V gene sequence: CDR1 MDHEN, CDR2 SYDVKM. CDR3 length: 15 residues. V shed 6 bases, J shed 2 bases, and the junction held 8 bases outside the gene matches. CDR3 residues: CASSRGQGLPYEQYF. CDR3 coding DNA: TGTGCCAGCAGCCGCGGACAGGGGTTGCCCTACGAGCAGTACTTC.